This T cell receptor beta chain is drawn from a study of control samples from healthy donors and cancer patients. This CDR3 is 15 amino acids long. Germline V gene lookup returns CDR1 KGHSH and CDR2 LQKENI. With 3 bases removed from V and 8 bases from J, the gap between germline ends came to 19 bases. The method was immunoSEQ multiplex PCR; TCRdb's version includes in-frame clones alone and lacks a portion of them. The data hold 93,000 or so clones, with about 89% observed a single time. Sequences were obtained from PBMCs. This chain joins TRBV18 and TRBJ1-2; possibly TRBD1 for D (6 bases). The TCR originated in a man in his sixties with lung cancer. CDR3 protein: CASSPRSGGGRGYTF. The DNA of the CDR3 is TGTGCCAGCTCACCCAGGTCTGGAGGGGGTCGGGGCTACACCTTC.